These 27 T cell receptor beta chains came from one sample sequenced in a study of Tregs in tolerant kidney transplant recipients. TCRdb keeps only in-frame clones here, not all; method: immunoSEQ multiplex PCR. The table includes about 88,000 clones, approximately 90% detected once. The sequencing sample was made of CD8+ T cells from blood. These receptors were obtained from a human donor in good health.

V usage is TRBV6-5 and J usage is TRBJ2-7; D might be TRBD2 (5 bases). Germline-derived CDR1 and CDR2 are MNHEY and SVGAGI. V was cut by 2 bases and J by 0 bases, with 11 bases left in between. The CDR3 loop spans 15 amino acids. The CDR3 sequence is CASSYQSGSSYEQYF. The CDR3 DNA is TGTGCCAGCAGTTACCAAAGCGGAAGCTCCTACGAGCAGTACTTC.

The chain combines TRBV7-1 with TRBJ2-6; the D gene is possibly TRBD1 (5 bases). TRBV7-1 is marked as an open reading frame, function uncertain. V gave up 5 bases and J gave up 5 bases, with 19 bases separating them. The CDR3 is made up of 17 amino acids. Written as DNA, the CDR3 is TGTGCCAGCAGCCATCCGCGAGGACAAAGTCGGGCCAACGTCCTGACTTTC. As protein: CASSHPRGQSRANVLTF.

This rearrangement joins TRBV7-9 to TRBJ1-2; 7 nucleotides line up with TRBD1. The CDR3 is 16 residues long. Germline assignment: CDR1 SEHNR and CDR2 FQNEAQ (reference sequence). V shed 1 base, J shed 2 bases, and the junction held 7 bases outside the gene matches. For the CDR3, the DNA is TGTGCCAGCAGCTTAGAAACGGGACAGCCCAACTATGGCTACACCTTC. Its protein is CASSLETGQPNYGYTF.

The chain recombines TRBV7-9 with TRBJ2-1; 8 nucleotides line up with TRBD1. CDR1 and CDR2 (germline): SEHNR, FQNEAQ (reference sequence). The CDR3 loop spans 15 amino acids. V trimming: 5 bases; J trimming: 5 bases; junction bases outside the gene matches: 8. The CDR3 here is CASSLFRGPDNEQFF. The CDR3 DNA sequence: TGTGCCAGCAGCCTGTTCAGGGGGCCAGACAATGAGCAGTTCTTC.

The CDR3 bases are TGTGCCAGCAGCTTTCTCATTGGGGATGGCTACACCTTC. It translates to CASSFLIGDGYTF. The J gene is TRBJ1-2, the V gene TRBV11-3; D is unclear. V lost 3 bases to trimming and J lost 6 bases, with 11 bases between them. Germline V gene data show CDR1 as SGHNT and CDR2 as YENEEA. CDR3 length equals 13 residues.

This clone was recorded only once. This rearrangement joins TRBV27 to TRBJ1-2, with 7 nucleotides matching TRBD1. The junction had 10 bases not matched to a gene; V was cut back by 3 bases and J by 6 bases. The CDR3 runs 15 residues. Germline V gene lookup returns CDR1 MNHEY and CDR2 SMNVEV (reference sequence). The CDR3 loop reads CASSFSAGGRDGYTF. CDR3 sequence (DNA): TGTGCCAGCAGTTTTTCGGCAGGGGGTCGAGATGGCTACACCTTC.

This rearrangement joins TRBV9 to TRBJ1-3; possibly TRBD1 for D (5 bases). The CDR3 runs 17 residues. Germline V gene sequence: CDR1 SGDLS, CDR2 YYNGEE. Deletions cut 3 bases from V and 0 bases from J, with 16 bases between. CDR3 bases: TGTGCCAGCAGCGCGTGGGGGGAAATCAACTCTGGAAACACCATATATTTT. This codes for CASSAWGEINSGNTIYF.

The V call is TRBV9, the J call TRBJ2-3, with a tentative D call TRBD1 (5 bases). CDR1 SGDLS and CDR2 YYNGEE come from the germline V gene. Trimming removed 6 bases from V and 5 bases from J, with 7 bases in between. The CDR3 sequence is 11 residues long. CDR3 amino acids: CASKGQDTQYF. The CDR3 DNA sequence: TGTGCCAGCAAGGGGCAAGATACGCAGTATTTT.

The rearrangement links TRBV9 to TRBJ1-2; 7 bases align to TRBD1. Trimming at V came to 2 bases and at J to 4 bases, leaving 2 bases not matched to a gene. CDR1 SGDLS and CDR2 YYNGEE come from the germline V gene. The CDR3 is 13 amino acids. The CDR3 nucleotides read TGTGCCAGCAGCGTGCGGACAGGCTATGGCTACACCTTC. This translates into CASSVRTGYGYTF.

The rearrangement joins TRBV5-4 to TRBJ1-2; unclear D gene. V was cut by 1 base and J by 4 bases, with 11 bases left in between. The CDR3 is 14 amino acids. Germline assignment: CDR1 SGHNT and CDR2 YYREEE (reference sequence). CDR3 loop: CASSLFGDPYGYTF. CDR3 nucleotide sequence: TGTGCCAGCAGCTTGTTCGGGGATCCCTATGGCTACACCTTC.

This clone has only one observation. The chain uses TRBV4-1 and TRBJ2-1; 11 nucleotides agree with TRBD2. This CDR3 spans 16 amino acids. With V trimmed by 11 bases and J by 3 bases, 12 bases remained unmatched. The germline V gene encodes CDR1 MGHRA and CDR2 YSYEKL. The CDR3 region is CASTLAGAPFYNEQFF. Written as DNA, the CDR3 is TGCGCCTCGACACTAGCGGGAGCCCCCTTCTACAATGAGCAGTTCTTC.

The CDR3, as DNA: TGTGCCAGCAGTAGAGGGACGAAAGGCACTGAAGCTTTCTTT. This gives the protein CASSRGTKGTEAFF. The V and J genes are TRBV27 and TRBJ1-1, with D maybe TRBD1 (5 bases). V was trimmed by 5 bases and J by 4 bases, leaving 14 bases between them. This CDR3 is built from 14 residues. CDR1 and CDR2 from the germline V gene are MNHEY and SMNVEV (reference sequence).

The chain uses TRBV19 and TRBJ2-7; 9 bases are a match to TRBD1. The CDR3 contains 14 residues. In germline, CDR1 is LNHDA, CDR2 SQIVND (reference sequence). Unmatched junction bases numbered 6, after V lost 7 bases and J lost 2 bases. The CDR3 nucleotides read TGTGCCAGTACCCCCGGACAGGGGACCTACGAGCAGTACTTC. Its translation: CASTPGQGTYEQYF.

The genes are TRBV27 and TRBJ1-6; 11 bases line up with TRBD1. In germline, CDR1 is MNHEY, CDR2 SMNVEV (reference sequence). Losses at the gene ends were 5 bases for V and 8 bases for J; bases not matched to a gene: 8. The CDR3 consists of 16 residues. Here the CDR3 DNA reads TGTGCCAGCAGTCGAATCCGGGACAGGGGGGATTCACCCCTCCACTTT. This gives the protein CASSRIRDRGDSPLHF.

There are a few counts of this clone. The CDR3: CASSLGFGEAYEQYF. CDR3 nucleotide sequence: TGCGCCAGCAGCTTGGGGTTTGGGGAGGCCTACGAGCAGTACTTC. The chain is built from TRBV5-1 and TRBJ2-7; TRBD2 might be the D (6 bases). Germline lookup yields CDR1 SGHRS and CDR2 YFSETQ. V lost 0 bases and J 2 bases, leaving 12 bases between the germline ends. This CDR3 contains 15 residues. Variable domain in full (rest from reference TRBV5-1 and TRBJ2-7): KAGVTQTPRYLIKTRGQQVTLSCSPISGHRSVSWYQQTPGQGLQFLFEYFSETQRNKGNFPGRFSGRQFSNSRSEMNVSTLELGDSALYLCASSLGFGEAYEQYFGPGTRLTVT.

The chain uses TRBV7-9 and TRBJ2-5, with TRBD2 matching 12 bases. V shed 5 bases and J 4 bases; nucleotides not matched to a gene: 8. Germline CDR1 SEHNR, CDR2 FQNEAQ (reference sequence). The CDR3 sequence is 16 residues long. The CDR3 nucleotides are TGTGCCAGCAGCCCGACTAGCGGGGGACCCCCAGAGACCCAGTACTTC. The encoded protein is CASSPTSGGPPETQYF.

This chain uses TRBV5-4 with TRBJ2-5, with D possibly being TRBD1 (7 bases). Trimming removed 4 bases at V and 4 bases at J, with 11 bases between. Per the germline V gene, CDR1 is SGHNT and CDR2 is YYREEE (reference sequence). This CDR3 contains 13 residues. DNA of the CDR3: TGTGCCAGCAGCGCAGGGGGGCCAGAGACCCAGTACTTC. It is translated as CASSAGGPETQYF.

This clone was recorded only once. Written as DNA, the CDR3 is TGTGCCAGCGGCGCATCCGGGGACTACGAGCAGTACTTC. It yields the protein CASGASGDYEQYF. The genes are TRBV27 and TRBJ2-7, with D perhaps matching TRBD2 (5 bases). V dropped 8 bases and J dropped 3 bases, with 14 bases sitting between them. Germline CDR1 and CDR2: MNHEY and SMNVEV (reference sequence). This CDR3 spans 13 amino acids.

The V call is TRBV29-1, the J call TRBJ2-7; D unresolved. Trimming took 4 bases from V and 2 from J, leaving 6 bases between them. The CDR3 is made up of 11 amino acids. Germline CDR1 reads SQVTM; CDR2 reads ANQGSEA. The CDR3 loop is CSVVWAYEQYF. For the CDR3, the DNA is TGCAGCGTTGTATGGGCCTACGAGCAGTACTTC.

The chain joins TRBV9 to TRBJ1-5; D uncertain. The V and J ends lost 3 bases and 8 bases respectively, with 12 bases between them. In germline, CDR1 is SGDLS, CDR2 YYNGEE. The CDR3 contains 13 residues. CDR3 sequence reads: CASSALGREPQHF. In DNA form, the CDR3 reads TGTGCCAGCAGCGCACTTGGAAGGGAGCCCCAGCATTTT.

This rearrangement joins TRBV5-4 to TRBJ2-1; tentatively, D is TRBD2 (6 bases). The CDR3 runs to 15 residues. Germline V gene data show CDR1 as SGHNT and CDR2 as YYREEE (reference sequence). Between the trimmed V and J ends, which lost 0 bases and 2 bases, there was a span of 9 bases. CDR3 DNA sequence: TGTGCCAGCAGCTTGGTCGCGGGACCCTACAATGAGCAGTTCTTC. Encoded protein: CASSLVAGPYNEQFF.

V usage is TRBV27 and J usage is TRBJ1-1; D is undetermined. Between the trimmed V and J ends, which lost 5 bases and 7 bases, there was a span of 14 bases. The CDR3 is made up of 13 amino acids. Germline V gene data show CDR1 as MNHEY and CDR2 as SMNVEV (reference sequence). CDR3 DNA sequence: TGTGCCAGCAGTGAGCCGGGGATAGGTGAAGCTTTCTTT. Protein sequence: CASSEPGIGEAFF.

The chain carries TRBV27 and TRBJ2-3; 10 nucleotides match TRBD1. V dropped 3 bases and J dropped 4; count of bases not matched to a gene: 10. This CDR3 is built from 17 residues. Looked up from germline, CDR1 is MNHEY and CDR2 is SMNVEV (reference sequence). This chain's CDR3 is CASSFVGTGARADTQYF. CDR3 bases: TGTGCCAGCAGTTTCGTCGGGACAGGGGCGCGGGCAGATACGCAGTATTTT.

V gene TRBV13 combines with J gene TRBJ2-7; TRBD2 matches 12 bases. Germline V lookup: CDR1 PRHDT, CDR2 FYEKMQ (reference sequence). The CDR3 has 16 residues. The V and J ends lost 5 bases and 4 bases, in that order; junction bases with no gene match: 9. This chain's CDR3 is CASSPTASGGVYEQYF. The CDR3 DNA sequence: TGTGCCAGCAGCCCTACGGCTAGCGGGGGGGTTTACGAGCAGTACTTC.

The chain employs TRBV5-8 and TRBJ1-1, with a possible D match to TRBD1 (6 bases). The CDR3 totals 15 residues. V lost 3 bases to trimming and J lost 6 bases, with 18 bases between them. The germline V gene has CDR1 SGHTS and CDR2 YDEGEE. The CDR3 nucleotides are TGTGCCAGCAGCTCCTCCGGGGGCGGAGGGGCTGAAGCTTTCTTT. Translated, it gives CASSSSGGGGAEAFF.

CDR3 nucleotide sequence: TGTGCCAGCAGGACTAGCGGGTTTTCCTACGAGCAGTACTTC. This encodes CASRTSGFSYEQYF. The chain has TRBV6-5 and TRBJ2-7; 10 bases line up with TRBD2. The junction had 3 bases not matched to a gene; V was cut back by 6 bases and J by 1 base. The germline CDR1 and CDR2 sequences are MNHEY and SVGAGI. This CDR3 spans 14 amino acids.

J is TRBJ2-5 and V is TRBV21-1; the table assigns TRBD1, which was not confirmed against the DNA. TRBV21-1 is designated a pseudogene. This CDR3 is 18 amino acids long. CDR3 loop: CASSTPDGQGRTPGVQYF. The CDR3 coding sequence is TGTGCCAGCAGCACCCCTGATGGACAGGGCCGTACCCCAGGGGTCCAGTACTTC.